This TCR beta chain originates from a study of T-cell reconstitution after alpha-beta-depleted transplantation in children. General study findings and limits: Alpha-beta T cells present about two months after transplant were reported to originate from several hundred expanded graft clones.

This clonotype was seen just once. Its antigen is as yet unknown. V was trimmed by 2 bases and J by 3 bases, leaving 9 bases between them. There are 14 residues in the CDR3. The germline gives CDR1 MDHEN, CDR2 SYDVKM. TCRbeta library construction was performed incorporating unique molecular identifiers. TCRdb analysed the PCR reads with MiXCR anew, one entry per CDR3 protein. The sample has 400,000 to 450,000 distinct CDR3 sequences; approximately 41% are singletons. The sequence came from a girl between 2 and 10 years old with aplastic anemia, due to receive a stem cell transplant. The specimen comprised PBMCs, sampled before TCRalphabeta/CD19-depleted stem cell transplant. The V call is TRBV28, the J call TRBJ2-3, with no clear D. CDR3 sequence reads: CASSLMGLTDTQYF. CDR3 nucleotide sequence: TGTGCCAGCAGTTTAATGGGGTTGACAGATACGCAGTATTTT.